One and the same sample provided the 15 T cell receptor beta chains below, sequenced in a study of shared clonotypes between healthy human individuals. The table came from immunoSEQ multiplex PCR; TCRdb's copy has only in-frame clones and leaves some out. The sample shows 1,100,000 or so clones, around 78% of them seen only once. Sequencing was performed on memory CD4+ T cells from PBMCs. Subset defined: CD45RA-negative fraction. The source of these receptors is a man aged 18 to 29 in good health. Some clones in this sample may be carry-over from other donors' samples.

V usage is TRBV28 and J usage is TRBJ2-7; 7 bases map to TRBD1. This CDR3 comprises 14 residues. J gave up 3 bases and V 4 bases, and 6 bases lay outside the gene matches. Germline assignment: CDR1 MDHEN and CDR2 SYDVKM. This CDR3 is CASSSPGQFYEQYF. The CDR3 coding sequence is TGTGCCAGCAGTTCGCCGGGACAGTTCTACGAGCAGTACTTC.

The CDR3 sequence: CASSPPYAEAFF. CDR3 DNA sequence: TGTGCCAGCAGTCCTCCGTATGCTGAAGCTTTCTTT. The chain joins TRBV28 to TRBJ1-1; D gene ambiguous. Per the germline V gene, CDR1 is MDHEN and CDR2 is SYDVKM. Trimming cost V 5 bases and J 6 bases, with 10 bases left between them. The length of the CDR3 is 12 residues.

The rearrangement uses TRBV25-1 and TRBJ1-4; no firm D call. Germline CDR1 and CDR2: MGHDK and SYGVNS. CDR3 length equals 13 residues. With 5 bases removed from V and 6 bases from J, the gap between germline ends came to 10 bases. The CDR3 sequence: CASSKRRYEKLFF. The CDR3 region has the DNA TGTGCCAGCAGTAAAAGGAGATATGAAAAACTGTTTTTT.

V gene TRBV7-8 combines with J gene TRBJ2-5; TRBD1 matches at 9 bases. Trimming cost V 4 bases and J 5 bases; bases outside gene matches: 8. The CDR3 is 15 amino acids. Germline CDR1 SGHVS, CDR2 FQNEAQ. This CDR3 reads CASSSPTGGRETQYF. Here the CDR3 DNA reads TGTGCCAGCAGCTCACCCACAGGGGGCAGGGAGACCCAGTACTTC.

This clone has a handful of counts. The genes are TRBV27 and TRBJ1-1; D is uncertain. The germline gives CDR1 MNHEY, CDR2 SMNVEV (reference sequence). The CDR3 runs 8 residues. V was cut by 11 bases and J by 8 bases, with 6 bases left in between. For the CDR3, the DNA is TGTGCCCTTACGGAAGCTTTCTTT. Translating it yields CALTEAFF.

The chain carries TRBV20-1 and TRBJ2-4; D call uncertain. CDR3 size: 10 residues. V lost 3 bases and J 7 bases, leaving 4 bases between the germline ends. Germline V gene sequence: CDR1 DFQATT, CDR2 SNEGSKA (reference sequence). CDR3 loop: CSASSNIQYF. CDR3 in DNA: TGCAGTGCTAGTTCCAACATTCAGTACTTC.

V and J are TRBV30 and TRBJ1-2, with a possible D match to TRBD1 (6 bases). This CDR3 contains 13 residues. CDR1 is GTSNPN and CDR2 is SVGIG in the germline V gene (reference sequence). The germline V and J ends were trimmed by 3 bases and 8 bases, with 16 bases remaining between them. Here the CDR3 reads CAWSGDTSGGYTF. The CDR3 DNA follows: TGTGCCTGGAGCGGGGACACCTCGGGGGGCTACACCTTC.

The chain uses TRBV5-5 and TRBJ1-4, with TRBD1 identical over 9 bases. CDR1 SGHKS and CDR2 YYEKEE come from the germline V gene (reference sequence). The trim removed 4 bases at V and 4 bases at J, leaving 8 bases unmatched. This CDR3 has 16 amino acids. In DNA, the CDR3 is TGTGCCAGCAGCCTGACGGGGGGACAGGGTAATGAAAAACTGTTTTTT. Translating it yields CASSLTGGQGNEKLFF.

The V gene is TRBV6-5, the J gene TRBJ1-4; 8 bases line up with TRBD1. This CDR3 is built from 15 residues. Germline V lookup: CDR1 MNHEY, CDR2 SVGAGI. With V trimmed by 9 bases and J by 0 bases, 6 bases remained unmatched. The CDR3 is CASRGQDATNEKLFF. CDR3 DNA sequence: TGTGCCAGTAGGGGACAGGACGCAACTAATGAAAAACTGTTTTTT.

The count of this clone is one. In nucleotides, the CDR3 is TGTGCCAGCTCTGACGGGGTTGTGGATGAGCAGTTCTTC. This codes for CASSDGVVDEQFF. V and J are TRBV18 and TRBJ2-1; TRBD2 is a possible D gene (5 bases). CDR1 KGHSH and CDR2 LQKENI come from the germline V gene. Trimming shortened V by 6 bases and J by 8 bases, and 14 bases separated the two germline ends. The CDR3 is 13 amino acids.

This clone has only a few counts. J is TRBJ2-6 and V is TRBV4-2; D gene uncertain. CDR3 length: 16 residues. Trimming shortened V by 8 bases and J by 0 bases, and 14 bases separated the two germline ends. Germline V lookup: CDR1 LGHNA, CDR2 YNFKEQ. CDR3: CASAPTGSSGANVLTF. The CDR3 coding sequence is TGTGCCAGCGCACCGACGGGTAGCTCTGGGGCCAACGTCCTGACTTTC.

The V call is TRBV28, the J call TRBJ2-7; 8 bases line up with TRBD1. Unmatched junction bases numbered 13, after V lost 6 bases and J lost 6 bases. The CDR3 is made up of 15 amino acids. The germline gives CDR1 MDHEN, CDR2 SYDVKM. CDR3 protein: CASRDRGQRLTEQYF. DNA for the CDR3: TGTGCCAGCAGAGACAGGGGCCAGCGGTTGACCGAGCAGTACTTC. The full variable domain, in which reference TRBV28 and TRBJ2-7 provide the parts outside the CDR3, is DVKVTQSSRYLVKRTGEKVFLECVQDMDHENMFWYRQDPGLGLRLIYFSYDVKMKEKGDIPEGYSVSREKKERFSLILESASTNQTSMYLCASRDRGQRLTEQYFGPGTRLTVT.

The genes are TRBV7-9 and TRBJ1-3; no clear D gene. CDR3 length: 13 residues. Germline V gives CDR1 SEHNR, CDR2 FQNEAQ (reference sequence). Trimming shortened V by 3 bases and J by 3 bases, and 6 bases separated the two germline ends. The CDR3 region has the DNA TGTGCCAGCAGCTTGTCTTTTGGAAACACCATATATTTT. Translation gives CASSLSFGNTIYF. Variable domain in full (rest from reference TRBV7-9 and TRBJ1-3): DTGVSQNPRHKITKRGQNVTFRCDPISEHNRLYWYRQTLGQGPEFLTYFQNEAQLEKSRLLSDRFSAERPKGSFSTLEIQRTEQGDSAMYLCASSLSFGNTIYFGEGSWLTVV.

The CDR3, as DNA: TGTGCCAGATCTGACGTGGCCTTGCATGGCTACACCTTC. As protein: CARSDVALHGYTF. J is TRBJ1-2 and V is TRBV2; the D is unclear. The germline CDR1 and CDR2 sequences are SNHLY and FYNNEI. The V end was cut by 9 bases, the J end by 6 bases, with 17 bases between. This CDR3 comprises 13 residues.

V is TRBV4-2 and J is TRBJ1-4, with TRBD1 matching over 8 bases. The junction had 10 bases not matched to a gene; V was cut back by 2 bases and J by 8 bases. The CDR3 runs to 16 residues. Per the germline V gene, CDR1 is LGHNA and CDR2 is YNFKEQ. The CDR3 DNA reads TGTGCCAGCAGCCAAACTCCGGGACAGGCGGGGGAAAAACTGTTTTTT. Its translation: CASSQTPGQAGEKLFF.